One and the same sample provided the 20 T cell receptor beta chains below, sequenced in a study of CD8 T cells in ankylosing spondylitis. Points from the study as a whole: Characteristic of ankylosing spondylitis blood, it appeared, was a TCR beta motif comprising about 8 highly homologous variants.

TCRdb fed the 5' RACE reads into MiXCR, producing one record per CDR3 protein. The sample has 700,000 or so distinct CDR3 sequences; roughly 20% are singletons. No antigen is known for these receptors. The specimen sequenced was blood, either unsorted or a sorted T cell fraction (not recorded which). Receptors were obtained from a male donor with ankylosing spondylitis.

This clonotype was seen a few times. The CDR3 region has the DNA TGCAGTGGCGTCAGGGCTGGCCCTCCAGAAGAGACCCAGTACTTC. This gives the protein CSGVRAGPPEETQYF. The V and J genes are TRBV20-1 and TRBJ2-5, with a tentative D call TRBD1 (5 bases). The CDR3 totals 15 residues. The germline V gene encodes CDR1 DFQATT and CDR2 SNEGSKA (reference sequence). The germline V and J ends were trimmed by 7 bases and 3 bases, with 21 bases remaining between them.

This clonotype has just a few counts. The chain uses TRBV24-1 and TRBJ2-3, with D unresolved. This CDR3 contains 15 residues. The V gene lost 4 bases and the J gene lost 4 bases, with 14 bases spanning the gap. Germline V gives CDR1 KGHDR, CDR2 SFDVKD. CDR3 residues: CATSESRLGADTQYF. The CDR3, as DNA: TGTGCCACCAGTGAATCACGTCTCGGAGCAGATACGCAGTATTTT.

Many counts were recorded for this clonotype. The chain employs TRBV12-3 or TRBV12-4 and TRBJ2-1; perhaps D is TRBD1 or TRBD2 (6 bases each). This CDR3 comprises 16 residues. Between the trimmed V and J ends, which lost 5 bases and 4 bases, there was a span of 18 bases. CDR3 DNA sequence: TGTGCCAGCAGTCCCTCGGGGGCCTCTATTTACAATGAGCAGTTCTTC. Translation gives CASSPSGASIYNEQFF.

This clonotype has just a few counts. This sequence joins TRBV29-1 and TRBJ1-2, with 7 bases matching TRBD1. This CDR3 spans 11 amino acids. After removal of 4 bases from V and 6 bases from J, the junction contained 2 bases not matched to a gene. Germline values: CDR1 SQVTM, CDR2 ANQGSEA. The CDR3 nucleotides read TGCAGCGTTGCCAGGGGGAATGGCTACACCTTC. Protein sequence: CSVARGNGYTF.

A few counts support this clonotype. The chain joins TRBV7-6 to TRBJ2-2; tentative D call: TRBD1 (5 bases). V lost 5 bases to trimming and J lost 1 base, with 14 bases between them. Germline V gene sequence: CDR1 SGHVS, CDR2 FNYEAQ. CDR3 size: 16 residues. The CDR3 loop reads CASSERQTLNTGELFF. CDR3 nucleotide sequence: TGTGCCAGCAGCGAAAGACAGACATTGAACACCGGGGAGCTGTTTTTT. Drawing the rest from reference TRBV7-6 and TRBJ2-2, the complete variable domain is GAGVSQSPRYKVTKRGQDVALRCDPISGHVSLYWYRQALGQGPEFLTYFNYEAQQDKSGLPNDRFSAERPEGSISTLTIQRTEQRDSAMYRCASSERQTLNTGELFFGEGSRLTVL.

This chain uses TRBV18 with TRBJ2-3; D is ambiguous. Per germline, CDR1 KGHSH and CDR2 LQKENI. The germline V and J ends were trimmed by 2 bases and 3 bases, with 9 bases remaining between them. This CDR3 is built from 14 residues. This CDR3 reads CASSPSPGTDTQYF. The CDR3 DNA reads as TGTGCCAGCTCACCAAGCCCGGGTACAGATACGCAGTATTTT.

The chain uses TRBV9 and TRBJ2-5, with D unclear. Deletions cut 0 bases from V and 1 base from J, with 13 bases between. The germline V gene has CDR1 SGDLS and CDR2 YYNGEE. This CDR3 has 16 amino acids. The CDR3 bases are TGTGCCAGCAGCGTAGGAGGAGTAGGGCGCCAAGAGACCCAGTACTTC. Translation gives CASSVGGVGRQETQYF.

The sample holds a few counts of this clonotype. The V call is TRBV27, the J call TRBJ1-5; 8 nucleotides agree with TRBD1. Germline assignment: CDR1 MNHEY and CDR2 SMNVEV (reference sequence). Losses at the gene ends were 6 bases for V and 1 base for J; bases not matched to a gene: 2. The CDR3 is 14 residues long. CDR3: CASSRTGSNQPQHF. The CDR3 DNA follows: TGTGCCAGCAGCCGGACAGGGAGCAATCAGCCCCAGCATTTT.

The rearrangement joins TRBV6-1 to TRBJ2-7; D is tentatively TRBD1 or TRBD2 (5 bases each). Between the trimmed V and J ends, which lost 7 bases and 1 base, there was a span of 14 bases. This CDR3 is 14 amino acids long. The germline V gene has CDR1 MNHNS and CDR2 SASEGT. CDR3 sequence reads: CASKRGPGSYEQYF. The CDR3 nucleotides read TGTGCCAGCAAACGGGGCCCAGGGTCCTACGAGCAGTACTTC.

This chain joins TRBV12-3 or TRBV12-4 and TRBJ1-6; 9 bases are a match to TRBD1. The V gene end was trimmed by 2 bases and the J gene end by 10 bases; junction bases not matched to a gene: 6. This CDR3 region has 15 residues. CDR3 sequence reads: CASSLRQGEISPLHF. CDR3 sequence (DNA): TGTGCCAGCAGTTTAAGACAGGGGGAAATATCACCCCTCCACTTT.

The chain links TRBV4-1 to TRBJ1-1; D gene uncertain. Deletions cut 4 bases from V and 0 bases from J, with 15 bases between. The CDR3 is 16 residues long. Germline CDR1 MGHRA, CDR2 YSYEKL. The CDR3 sequence: CASSRTSDDLNTEAFF. The CDR3 DNA follows: TGCGCCAGCAGCCGCACCTCCGACGATTTGAACACTGAAGCTTTCTTT.

This clonotype was detected a few times. The rearrangement uses TRBV7-9 and TRBJ2-1; D is unresolved. Trimming removed 7 bases from V and 5 bases from J, with 18 bases in between. The length of the CDR3 is 15 residues. Germline V gene lookup returns CDR1 SEHNR and CDR2 FQNEAQ (reference sequence). The CDR3 region is CASTFRSVAHNEQFF. In DNA form, the CDR3 reads TGTGCCAGCACCTTCCGGAGTGTCGCGCACAATGAGCAGTTCTTC. Combining the CDR3 with reference TRBV7-9 and TRBJ2-1 gives the whole variable domain DTGVSQNPRHKITKRGQNVTFRCDPISEHNRLYWYRQTLGQGPEFLTYFQNEAQLEKSRLLSDRFSAERPKGSFSTLEIQRTEQGDSAMYLCASTFRSVAHNEQFFGPGTRLTVL.

The CDR3 is CASSQDGLAENEQFF. The CDR3 nucleotides read TGTGCCAGCAGCCAAGATGGGCTAGCGGAAAATGAGCAGTTCTTC. This sequence joins TRBV4-2 and TRBJ2-1; TRBD2 aligns across 7 bases. V lost 0 bases to trimming and J lost 7 bases; unmatched junction nucleotides: 6. CDR1 and CDR2 (germline): LGHNA, YNFKEQ. This CDR3 comprises 15 residues.

This clonotype was picked up a small number of times. V gene TRBV20-1 combines with J gene TRBJ1-1; weak D call: TRBD1 (6 bases). V dropped 2 bases and J dropped 11 bases, with 12 bases sitting between them. Germline V gene lookup returns CDR1 DFQATT and CDR2 SNEGSKA (reference sequence). This CDR3 region has 11 residues. The CDR3, as DNA: TGCAGTGCTAGATCAGGGGCGACGGCTTTCTTT. Translated: CSARSGATAFF.

CDR3 nucleotide sequence: TGTGCCAGCAGCGTAGGGAATAGCGGGAGTGCAGAGACCCAGTACTTC. It is translated as CASSVGNSGSAETQYF. The chain joins TRBV9 to TRBJ2-5; 9 nucleotides align to TRBD2. V dropped 0 bases and J dropped 4; count of bases not matched to a gene: 7. CDR1 SGDLS and CDR2 YYNGEE come from the germline V gene. CDR3 length equals 16 residues.

The chain employs TRBV20-1 and TRBJ1-2; TRBD1 matches 7 bases. CDR1 and CDR2 (germline): DFQATT, SNEGSKA (reference sequence). CDR3 length: 15 amino acids. V gave up 3 bases and J gave up 2 bases; unmatched junction bases: 9. CDR3 DNA sequence: TGCAGTGCTAGTCCCCCCGGACAGGCCAACTATGGCTACACCTTC. It codes for CSASPPGQANYGYTF.

This clonotype was recorded at least ten times. CDR3 nucleotide sequence: TGTGCCAGCAGCTTCACTAGCGGAGTTGACGAGCAGTACTTC. Translation gives CASSFTSGVDEQYF. This chain links TRBV7-9 with TRBJ2-7, with 8 bases lining up with TRBD2. The CDR3 length is 14 residues. Germline V CDR1 and CDR2: SEHNR, FQNEAQ (reference sequence). V trimming: 3 bases; J trimming: 5 bases; junction bases outside the gene matches: 6.

This clonotype was found a few times. CDR3: CASSHSSSAKETQYF. The DNA for the CDR3 is TGTGCCAGCAGTCATAGCTCGTCCGCTAAAGAGACCCAGTACTTC. V and J are TRBV7-9 and TRBJ2-5; D is ambiguous. The length of the CDR3 is 15 residues. CDR1 is SEHNR and CDR2 is FQNEAQ in the germline V gene (reference sequence). Trimming shortened V by 6 bases and J by 3 bases, and 17 bases separated the two germline ends.

This chain joins TRBV7-7 and TRBJ2-2; D is unresolved. Trimming removed 5 bases at V and 7 bases at J, with 14 bases between. The CDR3 consists of 14 residues. Germline V gene lookup returns CDR1 SSHAT and CDR2 FNYEAQ (reference sequence). CDR3 loop: CASSPNLGHGELFF. CDR3 coding DNA: TGTGCCAGCAGCCCTAATCTAGGGCACGGGGAGCTGTTTTTT.

The V and J genes are TRBV7-9 and TRBJ2-5, with TRBD2 as a possible D gene (5 bases). The CDR3 spans 16 residues. The germline CDR1 and CDR2 sequences are SEHNR and FQNEAQ (reference sequence). The V gene lost 4 bases and the J gene lost 2 bases, with 17 bases spanning the gap. As DNA, the CDR3 is TGTGCCAGCAGCTCTGGTAGACACCGCGGGCAAGAGACCCAGTACTTC. As protein: CASSSGRHRGQETQYF.